The clone carrying this T cell receptor beta chain was counted only a few times. Its antigen remains unidentified. The same CDR3 also results from other DNA sequences found in this sample. PCR used 60 Vbeta primers and 13 Jbeta primers. TCRdb's table, derived via immunoSEQ multiplex PCR, lists solely in-frame clones and lacks some. The sample has about 140,000 clones; 65% to 80% are singletons. The data were obtained in a study of cytomegalovirus exposure and HLA in healthy donors. Study outcomes and limitations: Later analysis identified several of the most significant clusters that appeared linked to common viral pathogens. Sequencing likely caused a cluster of highly shared sequence variants.

V lost 5 bases, J lost 3 bases, and 0 bases stayed unmatched. Germline V gene data show CDR1 as MDHEN and CDR2 as SYDVKM. The CDR3 is 12 amino acids. Sequencing was carried out using PBMCs. This TCR was sampled from a human donor in good health. The chain uses TRBV28 and TRBJ2-7; 8 bases match TRBD2. The CDR3 loop is CASSGTSYEQYF. DNA of the CDR3: TGTGCCAGCAGTGGGACTAGCTACGAGCAGTACTTC.